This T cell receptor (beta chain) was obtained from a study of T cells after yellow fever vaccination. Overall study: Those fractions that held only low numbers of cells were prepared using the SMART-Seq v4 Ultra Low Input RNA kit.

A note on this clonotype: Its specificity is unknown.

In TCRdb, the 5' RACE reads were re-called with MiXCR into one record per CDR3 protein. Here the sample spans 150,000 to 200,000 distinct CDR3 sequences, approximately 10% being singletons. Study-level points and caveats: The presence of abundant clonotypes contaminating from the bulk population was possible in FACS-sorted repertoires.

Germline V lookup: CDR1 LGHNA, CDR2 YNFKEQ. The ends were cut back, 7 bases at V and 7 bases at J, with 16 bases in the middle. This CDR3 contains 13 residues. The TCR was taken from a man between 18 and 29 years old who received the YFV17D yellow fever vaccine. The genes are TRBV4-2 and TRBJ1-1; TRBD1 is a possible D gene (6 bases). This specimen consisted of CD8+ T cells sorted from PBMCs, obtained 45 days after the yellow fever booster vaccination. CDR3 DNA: TGTGCCAGCACCCTCCCAGGGGAGGGTGAAGCTTTCTTT. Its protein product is CASTLPGEGEAFF.